The clone carrying this TCR beta chain was seen at least ten times. Its antigen remains unidentified. This sample was taken from a study of molecular identifiers for immune sequencing clone quantification. Whole-study results and caveats: Whereas clones above 20 RNA copies held under 1% of naive-cell molecules, they held over 98% of effector molecules.

There are 12 residues in the CDR3. Germline CDR1 SGHNT, CDR2 YENEEA. In TCRdb, the PCR reads were re-called with MiXCR into one record per CDR3 protein. The sample shows about 40,000 distinct CDR3 sequences, around 20% of them seen only once. The rearrangement uses TRBV11-3 and TRBJ2-3, with 10 positions matching TRBD2. This sequence originates from a human donor in good health. Some libraries in this study had Jurkat cell RNA spiked in. Sequencing input: naive CD8+ T cells from blood, with Jurkat cell RNA spiked in. Subset of the sample: FACS-sorted CD8+CD4-CCR7+CD45RA+ naive T cells. The CDR3 spells CAEREGCDTQYF. The CDR3 coding sequence is TGTGCAGAGCGGGAGGGGTGCGATACGCAGTATTTT.